The 32 T cell receptor beta chains in this list originate from one sample, sequenced in a study of tumor and adjacent non-tumor tissue in lung cancer. RNA was extracted from bulk tissue without any cell sorting. A modified ARM-PCR protocol with three rounds of nested PCR amplified TCRbeta. From the multiplex PCR reads, TCRdb called clonotypes with MiXCR, one entry per CDR3 protein. Of 90,000 or so distinct CDR3 sequences listed, approximately 57% were seen once; the top ten hold roughly 14%. Sequencing was performed on lung tumor tissue. Receptors were obtained from a man aged 65 to 85 with non-small cell lung cancer.

This clonotype was found a few times. This CDR3 fails to terminate in the conserved phenylalanine or tryptophan, so it likely reflects a read error. The chain combines TRBV6-5 with TRBJ2-3, with TRBD1 as a possible D gene (5 bases). The CDR3 has 14 amino acids. The V end lost 5 bases, the J end lost 4 bases, and 13 bases lay between the germline ends. Germline CDR1 and CDR2: MNHEY and SVGAGI. CDR3 loop: CASSLTRVADTQYL. The CDR3 bases are TGTGCCAGCAGTCTCACCAGGGTCGCAGATACGCAGTATCTT.

This clonotype was found many times. The junction departs from germline at one end; a sequencing error may be responsible. The V call is TRBV6-1, the J call TRBJ2-3; D unclear. This CDR3 has 14 amino acids. Germline CDR1 and CDR2: MNHNS and SASEGT. DNA for the CDR3: TGTGCCAGCAGTGCCCGACTTAGCACAGATACGCAGTGTTTT. Translating gives CASSARLSTDTQCF.

On this clonotype: Its ends do not fully match the called genes, so a read error is possible. The chain uses TRBV6-6 and TRBJ1-2; D ambiguous. From germline, CDR1 is MNHNY and CDR2 SVGAGI (reference sequence). The CDR3 extends over 13 amino acids. CDR3: CASKTEANYGYTF. The CDR3 DNA sequence: TGCGCCAGCAAGACCGAGGCTAACTATGGCTACACCTTC.

The chain combines TRBV12-3 or TRBV12-4 with TRBJ2-7; TRBD1 might be the D (5 bases). The CDR3 contains 13 residues. V was cut by 8 bases and J by 2 bases, with 13 bases left in between. CDR3 nucleotides: TGTGCCAGCCAGCCCAGCAGGGCCTACGAGCAGTACTTC. It specifies CASQPSRAYEQYF.

For this clonotype: One base away lies a much larger clone, so this may be a sequencing read error. The chain combines TRBV14 with TRBJ2-4; either TRBD1 or TRBD2 may supply D (5 bases each). Germline loops: CDR1 SGHDN, CDR2 FVKESK. The CDR3 is made up of 15 amino acids. The CDR3 is CASCQGPSSQNIQYF. CDR3 DNA sequence: TGTGCCAGCTGCCAGGGCCCTAGCAGCCAAAACATTCAGTACTTC.

Of note for this clonotype: One junction end does not reproduce the germline sequence, and a read error may be involved. The J gene is TRBJ1-5, the V gene TRBV10-3, with D hard to call. In germline, CDR1 is ENHRY, CDR2 SYGVKD. The CDR3 runs 15 residues. CDR3: CASNQVGGSNQSQHF. DNA of the CDR3: TGTGCCTCAAACCAGGTGGGAGGCAGCAATCAGTCCCAGCATTTT.

This clonotype was seen many times. The chain recombines TRBV28 with TRBJ2-2, with 11 bases lining up with TRBD2. This CDR3 has 17 amino acids. The junction had 9 bases not matched to a gene; V was cut back by 3 bases and J by 6 bases. Germline V gives CDR1 MDHEN, CDR2 SYDVKM. The chain's CDR3 is CASSFYSGGVRAGELFF. For the CDR3, the DNA is TGTGCCAGCAGTTTTTATAGCGGGGGGGTACGCGCCGGGGAGCTGTTTTTT. Full variable domain (missing parts from reference TRBV28 and TRBJ2-2): DVKVTQSSRYLVKRTGEKVFLECVQDMDHENMFWYRQDPGLGLRLIYFSYDVKMKEKGDIPEGYSVSREKKERFSLILESASTNQTSMYLCASSFYSGGVRAGELFFGEGSRLTVL.

The sample holds a few counts of this clonotype. One base away lies a much larger clone, so this may be a sequencing read error. This chain uses TRBV4-2 with TRBJ2-3; the D gene is possibly TRBD2 (6 bases). Germline assignment: CDR1 LGHNA and CDR2 YNFKEQ. V was pared by 3 bases and J by 0 bases, with 16 bases between. This CDR3 region has 17 residues. CDR3 DNA: TGTGCCAGCAGCCACCGAGGCGGGGATGCTAGCACAGATACGCAGTATTTT. Its protein is CASSHRGGDASTDTQYF.

This clonotype was seen only once. The chain joins TRBV27 to TRBJ1-5, with D perhaps matching TRBD1 (5 bases). The V end lost 2 bases, the J end lost 6 bases, and 11 bases lay between the germline ends. The CDR3 has 14 residues. Germline V lookup: CDR1 MNHEY, CDR2 SMNVEV (reference sequence). The CDR3 sequence is CASSLLAGSQPQHF. Written as DNA, the CDR3 is TGTGCCAGCAGTTTACTGGCAGGGTCTCAGCCCCAGCATTTT.

In regard to this clonotype: Relative to the germline gene, one junction end is altered; a read error may explain this. The chain carries TRBV5-1 and TRBJ1-5; the match to TRBD1 covers 7 bases. The CDR3 has 14 residues. Germline V gene sequence: CDR1 SGHRS, CDR2 YFSETQ. In DNA form, the CDR3 reads TGCGCCAGCAGCTTGGCAGGGGGGGGTCAGCCCCACCATTTT. Amino acids: CASSLAGGGQPHHF.

This clonotype was picked up a small number of times. This chain uses TRBV5-8 with TRBJ2-2; TRBD1 is a possible D gene (6 bases). V lost 0 bases to trimming and J lost 2 bases, with 14 bases between them. The CDR3 is 17 residues long. Germline V CDR1 and CDR2: SGHTS, YDEGEE. The CDR3, as DNA: TGTGCCAGCAGCTTGGTTTTGGGGACAACTAACACCGGGGAGCTGTTTTTT. Amino acids: CASSLVLGTTNTGELFF.

In regard to this clonotype: Given the absence of the conserved phenylalanine or tryptophan at the CDR3 end, a read error is likely. The chain combines TRBV6-1 with TRBJ2-7; TRBD2 agrees at 9 bases. The CDR3 is made up of 17 amino acids. Per the germline V gene, CDR1 is MNHNS and CDR2 is SASEGT. The CDR3 here is CASSELDRAGGSYEQYL. In nucleotides, the CDR3 is TGTGCTAGCAGTGAATTGGATCGAGCGGGGGGCTCCTACGAGCAGTACTTG.

Concerning this clonotype: Compared with germline, one end of the junction differs, possibly owing to a read error. V gene TRBV5-6 combines with J gene TRBJ1-4, with TRBD1 identical over 7 bases. CDR3 length equals 14 residues. Looked up from germline, CDR1 is SGHDT and CDR2 is YYEEEE. This CDR3 is CSSSLGTVNEKLFF. CDR3 in DNA: TGTTCCAGCAGCTTAGGGACAGTTAATGAAAAACTGTTTTTT. The full variable domain, rest sourced from reference TRBV5-6 and TRBJ1-4, is DAGVTQSPTHLIKTRGQQVTLRCSPKSGHDTVSWYQQALGQGPQFIFQYYEEEERQRGNFPDRFSGHQFPNYSSELNVNALLLGDSALYLCSSSLGTVNEKLFFGSGTQLSVL.

Regarding this clonotype: A clone one base away is much larger, so this may be a read error. The chain employs TRBV28 and TRBJ1-6; D gene ambiguous. CDR3 length: 12 amino acids. The V gene's germline CDR1 is MDHEN and CDR2 SYDVKM. V gave up 6 bases and J gave up 10 bases, with 10 bases separating them. CDR3 amino acids: CASRTLPSPLHF. The CDR3 DNA reads TGTGCCAGCAGGACCTTGCCCTCACCCCTCCACTTT.

Concerning this clonotype itself: Germline is not matched at one junction end, which may reflect a read error. J is TRBJ1-5 and V is TRBV5-6; D is unclear. In germline, CDR1 is SGHDT, CDR2 YYEEEE. The CDR3 runs 14 residues. This CDR3 reads CASGSPEENQPLHF. CDR3 bases: TGTGCCAGCGGCTCGCCAGAGGAGAATCAGCCCCTGCATTTT.

On this clonotype itself: The junction does not match germline at one end; this may be a read error. CDR3 in amino acids: CASSFSGAVNIEAFF. As DNA, the CDR3 is TGTGCCAGCAGCTTTTCCGGGGCAGTCAACATTGAAGCTTTCTTT. This chain uses TRBV11-1 with TRBJ1-1; tentatively, D is TRBD1 (5 bases). Germline V gene sequence: CDR1 SGHAT, CDR2 FQDESV (reference sequence). CDR3 length equals 15 residues.

A note on this clonotype: A read error may explain this, as a much larger clone is one base away. The gene calls are TRBV19 and TRBJ2-1; 8 bases line up with TRBD2. V was clipped by 6 bases and J by 7 bases; unmatched bases: 14. Germline-derived CDR1 and CDR2 are LNHDA and SQIVND (reference sequence). The CDR3 length is 16 residues. The CDR3 is CASRPGGVRRLNEQFF. The CDR3 DNA reads as TGTGCCAGTAGGCCGGGGGGGGTCAGGAGACTTAATGAGCAGTTCTTC.

Concerning this clonotype itself: One junction end does not reproduce the germline sequence, and a read error may be involved. The chain joins TRBV28 to TRBJ2-7; 7 positions match TRBD1. The CDR3 totals 13 residues. The germline V gene encodes CDR1 MDHEN and CDR2 SYDVKM. CDR3 sequence reads: CTSSFPDRREQYF. The CDR3 DNA reads as TGTACCAGCAGTTTCCCGGACAGGCGCGAGCAGTACTTC.

A word on this clonotype: This could be a read error, since a much larger clone is one nucleotide away. The rearrangement uses TRBV4-1 and TRBJ2-1; D might be TRBD1 (5 bases). This CDR3 contains 15 residues. With 4 bases removed from V and 3 bases from J, the gap between germline ends came to 13 bases. Germline CDR1 reads MGHRA; CDR2 reads YSYEKL. The DNA for the CDR3 is TGCGCCAGCAGCCCCAGGGCTAGTGGCTACAATGAGCAGTTCTTC. This encodes CASSPRASGYNEQFF.

Details on this clonotype: A much larger clone differs from this one at a single base, so this may be a read error. This sequence joins TRBV29-1 and TRBJ2-4; 11 nucleotides match TRBD1. The germline V gene encodes CDR1 SQVTM and CDR2 ANQGSEA. V was clipped by 4 bases and J by 7 bases; unmatched bases: 6. CDR3 length: 14 amino acids. DNA for the CDR3: TGCAGCGTTGCATGGGACAGGGGGAGGAACATTCAGTACTTC. It is translated as CSVAWDRGRNIQYF.

This clonotype came up a few times. The chain links TRBV14 to TRBJ2-2; 7 bases line up with TRBD1. Germline CDR1 is SGHDN and CDR2 is FVKESK. This CDR3 region has 16 residues. Trimming at V came to 6 bases and at J to 3 bases, leaving 10 bases not matched to a gene. CDR3 nucleotide sequence: TGTGCCAGCAGTCGAAGACAGGGAGTATACACCGGGGAGCTGTTTTTT. It yields the protein CASSRRQGVYTGELFF. The full variable domain, its missing parts supplied by reference TRBV14 and TRBJ2-2, is EAGVTQFPSHSVIEKGQTVTLRCDPISGHDNLYWYRRVMGKEIKFLLHFVKESKQDESGMPNNRFLAERTGGTYSTLKVQPAELEDSGVYFCASSRRQGVYTGELFFGEGSRLTVL.

This clonotype turned up a few times. This chain uses TRBV7-9 with TRBJ2-1; D is possibly TRBD2 (6 bases). Germline V gene data show CDR1 as SEHNR and CDR2 as FQNEAQ (reference sequence). V lost 2 bases to trimming and J lost 5 bases, with 13 bases between them. CDR3 length: 15 residues. CDR3 in amino acids: CASSLFGRSNNEQFF. In nucleotides, the CDR3 is TGTGCCAGCAGCTTATTCGGGAGATCGAACAATGAGCAGTTCTTC. The whole variable domain, filled in from reference TRBV7-9 and TRBJ2-1, reads DTGVSQNPRHKITKRGQNVTFRCDPISEHNRLYWYRQTLGQGPEFLTYFQNEAQLEKSRLLSDRFSAERPKGSFSTLEIQRTEQGDSAMYLCASSLFGRSNNEQFFGPGTRLTVL.

The rearrangement uses TRBV28 and TRBJ2-7; possible D gene TRBD1, 5 bases. The V and J ends lost 9 bases and 3 bases respectively, with 18 bases between them. Looked up from germline, CDR1 is MDHEN and CDR2 is SYDVKM. The CDR3 spans 14 residues. The CDR3 protein is CASYEGFRVYEQYF. The CDR3 nucleotides read TGTGCCAGTTACGAAGGTTTCAGGGTCTACGAGCAGTACTTC.

Concerning this clonotype: Compared with germline, one end of the junction differs, possibly owing to a read error. The V gene is TRBV6-2 or TRBV6-3, the J gene TRBJ2-5, with 8 nucleotides matching TRBD2. Germline lookup yields CDR1 MNHEY and CDR2 SVGEGT. The CDR3 contains 17 residues. The CDR3 nucleotides are TGTGCCAGCAGTTACTCGATCTCTCGGGGGGGTCAAGAGATCCAGTACTTC. Amino acids: CASSYSISRGGQEIQYF.

J is TRBJ2-1 and V is TRBV5-1; either TRBD1 or TRBD2 may fit D (5 bases each). The CDR3 length is 17 residues. The V gene lost 3 bases and the J gene lost 2 bases, with 18 bases spanning the gap. Germline assignment: CDR1 SGHRS and CDR2 YFSETQ. The CDR3 region is CASSSHKGTTPYNEQFF. The CDR3 nucleotides are TGCGCCAGCAGCTCCCATAAGGGGACCACCCCCTACAATGAGCAGTTCTTC. Together with reference TRBV5-1 and TRBJ2-1, the CDR3 gives the full variable domain: KAGVTQTPRYLIKTRGQQVTLSCSPISGHRSVSWYQQTPGQGLQFLFEYFSETQRNKGNFPGRFSGRQFSNSRSEMNVSTLELGDSALYLCASSSHKGTTPYNEQFFGPGTRLTVL.

In its sample, this clonotype was seen once. A much larger clone lies one base from this, so it may be a read error. The chain employs TRBV12-3 or TRBV12-4 and TRBJ2-7; D might be TRBD1 or TRBD2, each matching 5 bases. The CDR3 spans 18 residues. The chain's CDR3 is CDSSLSKSGTGLSYEQYF. The CDR3 DNA is TGTGACAGCAGTTTATCTAAGTCCGGGACGGGCCTTTCCTACGAGCAGTACTTC.

This clonotype was detected many times. V and J are TRBV29-1 and TRBJ2-3, with 13 nucleotides matching TRBD2. The CDR3 spans 13 residues. The junction had 5 bases not matched to a gene; V was cut back by 8 bases and J by 6 bases. Germline V gene sequence: CDR1 SQVTM, CDR2 ANQGSEA. CDR3 nucleotide sequence: TGCAGCCCCCGACTAGCGGGGGGTGATACGCAGTATTTT. It codes for CSPRLAGGDTQYF.

A remark on this clonotype: This CDR3 fails to terminate in the conserved phenylalanine or tryptophan, so it likely reflects a read error. CDR3 DNA sequence: TGTGCCAGCAGCTTAGACCTCCCCTTGGGACAAGCCTACGAGCAGTACTTA. This codes for CASSLDLPLGQAYEQYL. V is TRBV11-2 and J is TRBJ2-7, with a possible D match to TRBD1 (6 bases). The V gene's germline CDR1 is SGHAT and CDR2 FQNNGV. V gave up 0 bases and J gave up 2 bases, with 17 bases separating them. The CDR3 spans 17 residues.

Comments on this clonotype: Given a much more abundant clone one base away, this may be a read error. The rearrangement links TRBV5-4 to TRBJ2-1; no definite D call. Germline V gene lookup returns CDR1 SGHNT and CDR2 YYREEE (reference sequence). This CDR3 has 15 residues. CDR3 region: CASSLGGSKMNERFF. DNA for the CDR3: TGTGCCAGCAGCTTGGGTGGTAGTAAGATGAATGAGCGGTTCTTC.

This clonotype was seen only a few times. DNA of the CDR3: TGTGCCAGCATCCCGACAGGGGGAGAAAAACTGTTTTTT. As protein: CASIPTGGEKLFF. The chain couples TRBV28 to TRBJ1-4; 9 nucleotides align to TRBD1. The CDR3 is made up of 13 amino acids. Germline V gives CDR1 MDHEN, CDR2 SYDVKM. V lost 7 bases and J lost 8; bases outside the gene matches: 5. The complete variable domain, with remaining parts taken from reference TRBV28 and TRBJ1-4, reads DVKVTQSSRYLVKRTGEKVFLECVQDMDHENMFWYRQDPGLGLRLIYFSYDVKMKEKGDIPEGYSVSREKKERFSLILESASTNQTSMYLCASIPTGGEKLFFGSGTQLSVL.

This clonotype was recorded at least ten times. This chain connects TRBV6-6 to TRBJ2-1, with D hard to call. Between the trimmed V and J ends, which lost 8 bases and 0 bases, there was a span of 8 bases. The CDR3 is made up of 13 amino acids. Germline assignment: CDR1 MNHNY and CDR2 SVGAGI (reference sequence). The CDR3 is CASRAFSYNEQFF. The CDR3, as DNA: TGTGCCAGCCGGGCTTTCTCCTACAATGAGCAGTTCTTC.

As concerns this clonotype: A much larger clonotype is one base distant, so this may be a read error. V and J are TRBV14 and TRBJ2-7, with D possibly matching TRBD2 (5 bases). The CDR3 has 15 amino acids. The V and J ends lost 3 bases and 5 bases respectively, with 17 bases between them. The germline V gene has CDR1 SGHDN and CDR2 FVKESK. The CDR3 sequence is CASSHRTARGHEQYF. The CDR3 DNA sequence: TGTGCCAGCAGCCATCGGACGGCTCGAGGGCACGAGCAGTACTTC.